The present T cell receptor (beta chain) was sequenced within a study of OX40 agonist ivuxolimab in advanced cancers. For the study at large: In this cohort, patients received ivuxolimab, an agonistic anti-OX40 (CD134) antibody.

Trimming removed 4 bases from V and 3 bases from J; junction bases left unmatched: 5. Germline assignment: CDR1 LNHDA and CDR2 SQIVND (reference sequence). This CDR3 has 15 residues. Assay used: immunoSEQ multiplex PCR; TCRdb lists only in-frame clones, some missing. The table includes tens of thousands of clones, about 90% detected once. The receptor was isolated from an adult with an advanced solid tumor such as melanoma, head and neck, liver or kidney cancer. The sequenced sample was CD4+ or CD8+ T cells sorted from blood, obtained in a trial of the OX40 agonist ivuxolimab. This chain uses TRBV19 with TRBJ1-5, with TRBD1 identical over 8 bases. CDR3 sequence: CASSTSGGSNQPQHF. The CDR3 bases are TGTGCCAGTAGTACCTCAGGGGGCTCCAATCAGCCCCAGCATTTT.